This TCR beta chain appears in the sequencing data of a study of CD8 T cells in Susac syndrome. Remarks on this clonotype: Its antigen is unidentified.

Trimming cost V 6 bases and J 5 bases, with 10 bases left between them. The CDR3 length is 12 residues. It was with random hexamers that roughly 0.5 to 1 ug RNA was reverse transcribed. Via MiXCR, TCRdb re-called the immunoSEQ multiplex PCR reads, giving one row per CDR3 protein. The repertoire holds fewer than 140,000 distinct CDR3 sequences, with 94% as singletons. The study's findings and limits: In total CD8+ repertoires, 15 to 20 Susac-specific public clones were found, and five or six in CD8+ TEMRA repertoires.

The sample consisted of CD8+ T cells from PBMCs. This TCR was recovered from a human donor with Susac syndrome. This rearrangement joins TRBV12-3 or TRBV12-4 to TRBJ2-5, with D perhaps TRBD1 (5 bases). DNA for the CDR3: TGTGCCAGCAGCCAGGGCGACGAGACCCAGTACTTC. This codes for CASSQGDETQYF.